Many counts were recorded for the clone carrying this TCR beta chain. The target antigen is unknown. This record comes from a study of T-cell reconstitution after alpha-beta-depleted transplantation in children. Study-wide results and limits: Approximately two months post-transplant, alpha-beta T cells reportedly originated from several hundred expanded graft clones. The authors attributed T-cell counts and diversity one year after transplant mostly to newly produced T cells.

This CDR3 has 13 amino acids. After removal of 5 bases from V and 1 base from J, the junction contained 2 bases not matched to a gene. For TCRbeta, the library was prepared with unique molecular identifiers. TCRdb fed the PCR reads into MiXCR, producing one record per CDR3 protein. Seen here are around 700,000 distinct CDR3 sequences, 13% observed once, and the top ten hold 0.79%. The source material was PBMCs, sampled before TCRalphabeta/CD19-depleted stem cell transplant. This chain joins TRBV12-3 or TRBV12-4 and TRBJ2-7; 7 nucleotides match TRBD1. The clonotype comes from a girl aged 2-10 years with congenital amegakaryocytic thrombocytopenia, due to receive a stem cell transplant. CDR3 in DNA: TGTGCCAGCAGTGCAGGGGGTTCCTACGAGCAGTACTTC. This translates into CASSAGGSYEQYF.